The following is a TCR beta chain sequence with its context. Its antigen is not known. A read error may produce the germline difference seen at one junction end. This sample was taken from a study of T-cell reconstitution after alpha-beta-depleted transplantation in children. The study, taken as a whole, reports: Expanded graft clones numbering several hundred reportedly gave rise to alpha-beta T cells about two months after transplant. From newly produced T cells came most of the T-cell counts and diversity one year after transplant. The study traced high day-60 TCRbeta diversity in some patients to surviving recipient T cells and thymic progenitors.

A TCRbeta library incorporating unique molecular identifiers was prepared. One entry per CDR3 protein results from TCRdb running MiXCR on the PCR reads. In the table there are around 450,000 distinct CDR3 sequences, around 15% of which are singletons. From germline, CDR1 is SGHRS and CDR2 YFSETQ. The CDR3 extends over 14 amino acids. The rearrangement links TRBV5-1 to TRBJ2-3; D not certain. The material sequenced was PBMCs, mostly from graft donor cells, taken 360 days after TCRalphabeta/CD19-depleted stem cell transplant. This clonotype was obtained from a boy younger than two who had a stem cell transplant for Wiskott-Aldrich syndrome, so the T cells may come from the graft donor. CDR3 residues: CASRLEPITDTQYF. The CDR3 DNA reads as TGCGCCAGCAGATTGGAACCTATCACAGATACGCAGTATTTT.